These 14 T cell receptor beta chains were sequenced from one sample in a study of response to subunit inactivated influenza vaccine. TCRdb recomputed calls from the RT-PCR reads with MiXCR, one row per CDR3 protein. The table lists a few hundred thousand distinct CDR3 sequences, 11% to 15% of them singletons, with around 10% in the top ten. The material was PBMCs from blood, obtained approximately 12 days after vaccination. Receptor source: a man aged 50-60 years who received an inactivated influenza vaccine.

This clonotype was observed a handful of times. The DNA for the CDR3 is TGTGCCAGCAGCCGGACCGGGACCGCCGGTTACAATGAGCAGTTCTTC. Amino acids: CASSRTGTAGYNEQFF. The chain links TRBV7-2 to TRBJ2-1; D possibly uses TRBD1 or TRBD2 (5 bases each). Trimming shortened V by 5 bases and J by 4 bases, and 18 bases separated the two germline ends. Germline loops: CDR1 SGHTA, CDR2 FQGNSA. The CDR3 runs to 16 residues.

The chain has TRBV7-8 and TRBJ2-3; tentatively, D is TRBD2 (5 bases). V shed 2 bases and J shed 4 bases, with 10 bases lying between them. Germline values: CDR1 SGHVS, CDR2 FQNEAQ. There are 14 residues in the CDR3. The CDR3 sequence is CASSLKRTPDTQYF. CDR3 DNA sequence: TGTGCCAGCAGCTTAAAGCGGACTCCAGATACGCAGTATTTT.

The V and J genes are TRBV20-1 and TRBJ2-7; 9 positions agree with TRBD2. The germline V gene encodes CDR1 DFQATT and CDR2 SNEGSKA (reference sequence). After removal of 6 bases from V and 2 bases from J, the junction contained 8 bases not matched to a gene. The CDR3 spans 14 residues. CDR3 nucleotide sequence: TGCAGTGCCCTCAGGCTAGCGGGGACCTACGAGCAGTACTTC. It yields the protein CSALRLAGTYEQYF.

This clonotype was observed a handful of times. This rearrangement joins TRBV20-1 to TRBJ2-3; D call uncertain. The CDR3 length is 12 residues. The germline V and J ends were trimmed by 3 bases and 3 bases, with 7 bases remaining between them. The germline gives CDR1 DFQATT, CDR2 SNEGSKA (reference sequence). The CDR3 bases are TGCAGTGCTAGGGCCTGGACAGATACGCAGTATTTT. Amino acid sequence: CSARAWTDTQYF.

This clonotype was counted a few times. The chain uses TRBV5-1 and TRBJ2-7, with 8 nucleotides matching TRBD1. CDR3 size: 15 residues. V lost 4 bases and J lost 3; bases outside the gene matches: 9. CDR1 and CDR2 from the germline V gene are SGHRS and YFSETQ. CDR3 in amino acids: CASSPGDRPFYEQYF. The DNA of the CDR3 is TGCGCCAGCAGCCCCGGGGACAGGCCCTTCTACGAGCAGTACTTC.

V usage is TRBV11-2 and J usage is TRBJ2-3; 14 nucleotides agree with TRBD2. Germline V gene sequence: CDR1 SGHAT, CDR2 FQNNGV. V lost 3 bases to trimming and J lost 2 bases; unmatched junction nucleotides: 7. This CDR3 comprises 18 residues. The CDR3 protein is CASSFLGLAGGLTDTQYF. DNA of the CDR3: TGTGCCAGCAGCTTCCTTGGACTAGCGGGGGGTCTCACAGATACGCAGTATTTT.

This chain joins TRBV7-8 and TRBJ1-3, with D unclear. Germline-derived CDR1 and CDR2 are SGHVS and FQNEAQ. CDR3 size: 13 residues. Trimming left V 3 bases short and J 1 base short, with 4 bases between. CDR3 nucleotide sequence: TGTGCCAGCAGCTTTAAATCTGGAAACACCATATATTTT. Residues: CASSFKSGNTIYF.

J is TRBJ2-3 and V is TRBV28; D gene unclear. The CDR3 is 13 residues long. CDR1 and CDR2 (germline): MDHEN, SYDVKM. Trimming left V 8 bases short and J 3 bases short, with 12 bases between. The CDR3 loop reads CASGYLGTDTQYF. The CDR3 coding sequence is TGTGCCAGCGGGTACCTGGGGACAGATACGCAGTATTTT.

This clonotype was found a few times. The chain couples TRBV27 to TRBJ2-1; 8 positions agree with TRBD2. From germline, CDR1 is MNHEY and CDR2 SMNVEV (reference sequence). CDR3 length: 14 residues. V lost 10 bases to trimming and J lost 4 bases; unmatched junction nucleotides: 9. The CDR3, as DNA: TGTGCCACCGCGCCGGGGGGGCCTTACAATGAGCAGTTCTTC. It codes for CATAPGGPYNEQFF.

This clonotype was counted a few times. This chain links TRBV21-1 with TRBJ1-1. TRBV21-1 is flagged as a pseudogene. CDR3 length: 15 amino acids. In DNA, the CDR3 is TGTGCCAGCATCGACAGCGGATTGGGGAACACTGAAGCTTTCTTT. Its translation is CASIDSGLGNTEAFF.

This clonotype was detected only once. The genes are TRBV2 and TRBJ2-4; no clear D gene. Germline V gives CDR1 SNHLY, CDR2 FYNNEI. Trimming pared 7 bases from V and 5 bases from J, leaving 15 bases between. This CDR3 comprises 14 residues. This CDR3 is CASKELINQNIQYF. CDR3 in DNA: TGTGCCAGCAAAGAGCTGATCAACCAAAACATTCAGTACTTC. The variable domain in full, with the rest retrieved from reference TRBV2 and TRBJ2-4, is EPEVTQTPSHQVTQMGQEVILRCVPISNHLYFYWYRQILGQKVEFLVSFYNNEISEKSEIFDDQFSVERPDGSNFTLKIRSTKLEDSAMYFCASKELINQNIQYFGAGTRLSVL.

This clonotype was seen more than once but under ten times. V is TRBV29-1 and J is TRBJ2-3, with 7 nucleotides matching TRBD1. Germline CDR1 reads SQVTM; CDR2 reads ANQGSEA. J lost 2 bases, V lost 3 bases, and 5 bases had no gene match. CDR3 length: 14 amino acids. The CDR3 spells CSVDAGGDTDTQYF. The CDR3 DNA reads as TGCAGCGTTGACGCAGGGGGTGACACAGATACGCAGTATTTT.

This clonotype was counted a few times. The rearrangement links TRBV20-1 to TRBJ1-1; no definite D call. Between the trimmed V and J ends, which lost 3 bases and 3 bases, there was a span of 8 bases. Per the germline V gene, CDR1 is DFQATT and CDR2 is SNEGSKA (reference sequence). The CDR3 sequence is 12 residues long. CDR3: CSARLLDTEAFF. DNA for the CDR3: TGCAGTGCTAGGTTACTCGACACTGAAGCTTTCTTT.

The rearrangement uses TRBV27 and TRBJ2-5; no reliable D call. V gave up 6 bases and J gave up 3 bases, with 5 bases separating them. The germline V gene has CDR1 MNHEY and CDR2 SMNVEV (reference sequence). The CDR3 is made up of 11 amino acids. CDR3 nucleotide sequence: TGTGCCAGCAGGGATAAAGAGACCCAGTACTTC. Its protein product is CASRDKETQYF.